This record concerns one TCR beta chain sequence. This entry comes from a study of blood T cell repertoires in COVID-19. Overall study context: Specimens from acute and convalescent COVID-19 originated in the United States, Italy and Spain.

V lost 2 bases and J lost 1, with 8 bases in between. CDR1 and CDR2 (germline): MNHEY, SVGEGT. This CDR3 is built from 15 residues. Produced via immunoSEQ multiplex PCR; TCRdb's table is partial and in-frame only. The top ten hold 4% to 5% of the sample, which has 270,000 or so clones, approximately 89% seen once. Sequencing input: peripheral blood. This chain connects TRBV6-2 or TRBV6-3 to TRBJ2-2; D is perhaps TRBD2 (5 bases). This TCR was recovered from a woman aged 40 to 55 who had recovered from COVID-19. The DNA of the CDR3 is TGTGCCAGCAGTTACGAGGGAAAGAACACCGGGGAGCTGTTTTTT. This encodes CASSYEGKNTGELFF.